Detailed here is one T cell receptor (beta chain). This record comes from a study of shared clonotypes between healthy human individuals. Produced via immunoSEQ multiplex PCR; TCRdb's table is partial and in-frame only. The sample records 2,500,000 or so clones, 80% to 95% being singletons. The sequenced sample was naive CD4+ T cells from PBMCs. The subset is: CD45RA+ positively selected. This clonotype originated in a man younger than 35 in good health. Some clones in this sample may be carry-over from other donors' samples.

CDR3 residues: CASKAATSTDTQYF. CDR3 DNA sequence: TGCGCCAGCAAGGCAGCTACTAGCACAGATACGCAGTATTTT. V usage is TRBV5-1 and J usage is TRBJ2-3, with unresolved D. CDR1 is SGHRS and CDR2 is YFSETQ in the germline V gene. Trimming cost V 6 bases and J 0 bases, with 11 bases left between them. This CDR3 has 14 amino acids.